This T cell receptor beta chain was sequenced during a study of sequential checkpoint blockade in melanoma. Overall study context: TCRbeta immunosequencing was performed on DNA from roughly 99 pretreatment melanoma tumor samples. Matched biopsies came pretreatment and at week 13 for some 22 patients.

Measured with immunoSEQ multiplex PCR; TCRdb has only the in-frame clones, and not every one. The table has 12,000 or so clones, roughly 26% seen once. With regard to this clone: One end of the junction fails to match germline, which may point to a read error.

This sample's treatment: randomized to nivolumab then ipilimumab (arm A) or the reverse (arm B). This CDR3 has 15 residues. The sequence was obtained from a human donor with melanoma. The chain joins TRBV6-7 to TRBJ2-5, with D perhaps matching TRBD1 (7 bases). TRBV6-7 is filed as an ORF, its function uncertain. The source was tumor tissue (inferred from file names), collected from a patient given nivolumab and ipilimumab in sequence. As DNA, the CDR3 is TGTGCCAGCAGCTGCCGCAGGGGGGACCAGGAGACCCAGTACTTC. Translating gives CASSCRRGDQETQYF.